These 25 T cell receptor beta chains were sequenced from one sample in a study of T-cell reconstitution after alpha-beta-depleted transplantation in children. Unique molecular identifiers were used to barcode this TCRbeta library. TCRdb itself ran the PCR reads through MiXCR, one entry per CDR3 protein. The data contain 300,000 to 400,000 distinct CDR3 sequences, roughly 16% of them singletons. Source: PBMCs, mostly from graft donor cells, taken 360 days after TCRalphabeta/CD19-depleted stem cell transplant. Every receptor here comes from a male patient aged 2-9 years who had a stem cell transplant for acute lymphoblastic leukemia, so the T cells may come from the graft donor.

This clonotype was counted a few times. The chain couples TRBV11-2 to TRBJ2-7, with 11 bases lining up with TRBD2. V was clipped by 1 base and J by 0 bases; unmatched bases: 11. The CDR3 runs to 19 residues. Germline CDR1 reads SGHAT; CDR2 reads FQNNGV. DNA for the CDR3: TGTGCCAGCAGCTTAGTCGAGTCCGGGACTAGCGGACGCTCCTACGAGCAGTACTTC. It yields the protein CASSLVESGTSGRSYEQYF. Full variable domain (outside the CDR3, taken from reference TRBV11-2 and TRBJ2-7): EAGVAQSPRYKIIEKRQSVAFWCNPISGHATLYWYQQILGQGPKLLIQFQNNGVVDDSQLPKDRFSAERLKGVDSTLKIQPAKLEDSAVYLCASSLVESGTSGRSYEQYFGPGTRLTVT.

The V call is TRBV7-9, the J call TRBJ2-1; 7 nucleotides match TRBD1. The CDR3 covers 16 residues. V trimming: 3 bases; J trimming: 5 bases; junction bases outside the gene matches: 10. The germline gives CDR1 SEHNR, CDR2 FQNEAQ (reference sequence). The CDR3 region is CASSFSARGTNNEQFF. The CDR3 region has the DNA TGTGCCAGCAGCTTTTCGGCCAGGGGGACAAACAATGAGCAGTTCTTC.

This clonotype showed up many times. The gene calls are TRBV12-3 or TRBV12-4 and TRBJ1-1; D is unclear. The CDR3 is 13 amino acids. Between the trimmed V and J ends, which lost 5 bases and 0 bases, there was a span of 7 bases. The CDR3 loop is CASSGILNTEAFF. The DNA of the CDR3 is TGTGCCAGCAGTGGTATTTTGAACACTGAAGCTTTCTTT.

The genes are TRBV7-2 and TRBJ2-7; 10 nucleotides match TRBD2. This CDR3 has 16 amino acids. V was clipped by 4 bases and J by 0 bases; unmatched bases: 6. The germline CDR1 and CDR2 sequences are SGHTA and FQGNSA. The CDR3 DNA reads TGTGCCAGCAGCTCAGCGGGAGGGATATACTCCTACGAGCAGTACTTC. This encodes CASSSAGGIYSYEQYF.

The chain uses TRBV5-1 and TRBJ2-5; no reliable D call. The V gene's germline CDR1 is SGHRS and CDR2 YFSETQ. V was cut by 1 base and J by 5 bases, with 9 bases left in between. CDR3 size: 13 residues. The CDR3 reads CASSLWATETQYF. CDR3 bases: TGCGCCAGCAGCTTGTGGGCGACCGAGACCCAGTACTTC.

In regard to this clonotype: A much larger clone lies a single base off, so this may be a read error. The chain couples TRBV7-9 to TRBJ2-1, with TRBD2 matching over 13 bases. V shed 3 bases and J 5 bases; nucleotides not matched to a gene: 1. The CDR3 spans 15 residues. Germline lookup yields CDR1 SEHNR and CDR2 FQNEAQ (reference sequence). In DNA form, the CDR3 reads TGTGCCAGCAGCTTGACTAGCGGGAGGAACAATGAGCAGTTCTTC. Its protein product is CASSLTSGRNNEQFF.

The chain is built from TRBV7-2 and TRBJ2-1; D not resolved. The germline CDR1 and CDR2 sequences are SGHTA and FQGNSA. Trimming left V 0 bases short and J 10 bases short, with 13 bases between. CDR3 length: 14 residues. CDR3 loop: CASSLARVALEQFF. The DNA for the CDR3 is TGTGCCAGCAGCTTAGCCCGCGTAGCCCTCGAGCAGTTCTTC.

This chain uses TRBV27 with TRBJ2-1; no definite D call. Germline V CDR1 and CDR2: MNHEY, SMNVEV (reference sequence). This CDR3 contains 15 residues. Trimming took 8 bases from V and 0 from J, leaving 14 bases between them. The CDR3 DNA reads TGTGCCAGCCTTACTCGTACGGGCTCCTACAATGAGCAGTTCTTC. Amino acids: CASLTRTGSYNEQFF.

Many counts were recorded for this clonotype. The CDR3 coding sequence is TGTGCCAGCAGTTTGGGGCAGATCGATGAGCAGTTCTTC. Translated: CASSLGQIDEQFF. The chain recombines TRBV12-3 or TRBV12-4 with TRBJ2-1, with a tentative D call TRBD1 (5 bases). Trimming removed 3 bases from V and 8 bases from J, with 11 bases in between. This CDR3 has 13 amino acids.

This clonotype was counted only a few times. One end of the junction does not line up with germline, which may come from a read error. The J gene is TRBJ2-1, the V gene TRBV4-3; TRBD2 matches 8 bases. Germline lookup yields CDR1 LGHNA and CDR2 YSLEER. This CDR3 region has 23 residues. This chain's CDR3 is CASSQVLALAGIRSGDVGNGQFF. For the CDR3, the DNA is TGCGCCAGCAGCCAAGTGCTGGCCTTAGCGGGGATTCGATCCGGGGATGTAGGGAATGGGCAGTTCTTC.

This clonotype was recorded a few times. The CDR3 loop is CASSYGQALLNTEAFF. CDR3 DNA: TGTGCCAGCAGTTACGGACAGGCGCTCTTGAACACTGAAGCTTTCTTT. The chain couples TRBV6-5 to TRBJ1-1, with 7 bases aligning to TRBD1. The junction had 6 bases not matched to a gene; V was cut back by 2 bases and J by 0 bases. Germline CDR1 and CDR2: MNHEY and SVGAGI. The CDR3 runs 16 residues.

Only a few counts were recorded for this clonotype. V is TRBV5-1 and J is TRBJ1-2, with 8 bases fitting TRBD1. After removal of 0 bases from V and 6 bases from J, the junction contained 4 bases not matched to a gene. The CDR3 totals 14 residues. Germline V gene sequence: CDR1 SGHRS, CDR2 YFSETQ. The CDR3 nucleotides read TGCGCCAGCAGCTTGGCCGCAGGGGGCCATGGCTACACCTTC. It translates to CASSLAAGGHGYTF.

The V call is TRBV7-2, the J call TRBJ2-7; TRBD2 agrees at 10 bases. V was pared by 4 bases and J by 0 bases, with 6 bases of the junction left unmatched. This CDR3 has 16 amino acids. Germline CDR1 SGHTA, CDR2 FQGNSA. CDR3 sequence: CASSSDRTSGSYEQYF. The DNA for the CDR3 is TGTGCCAGCAGCTCCGATCGGACTAGCGGCTCCTACGAGCAGTACTTC.

The rearrangement uses TRBV20-1 and TRBJ1-1; D gene ambiguous. There are 10 residues in the CDR3. Trimming took 5 bases from V and 4 from J, leaving 5 bases between them. Looked up from germline, CDR1 is DFQATT and CDR2 is SNEGSKA (reference sequence). CDR3 sequence (DNA): TGCAGTGCTGTGGCCACTGAAGCTTTCTTT. Translation: CSAVATEAFF.

In this sample, this clonotype turned up once. In DNA, the CDR3 is TGTGCCAGCAGCCGCACGGGACTTGGTTCCTACGAGCAGTACTTC. Its translation: CASSRTGLGSYEQYF. V gene TRBV28 combines with J gene TRBJ2-7; perhaps TRBD2 as D (6 bases). This CDR3 has 15 residues. Per the germline V gene, CDR1 is MDHEN and CDR2 is SYDVKM. Trimming cost V 6 bases and J 1 base, with 16 bases left between them.

The chain is built from TRBV4-3 and TRBJ1-6; no clear D gene. Germline V gene sequence: CDR1 LGHNA, CDR2 YSLEER. V was pared by 0 bases and J by 6 bases, with 9 bases between. CDR3 length: 15 amino acids. The CDR3: CASSQDWQPNSPLHF. CDR3 DNA sequence: TGCGCCAGCAGCCAAGATTGGCAGCCTAATTCACCCCTCCACTTT.

The chain couples TRBV6-5 to TRBJ1-6, with 7 positions matching TRBD1. This CDR3 comprises 17 residues. Looked up from germline, CDR1 is MNHEY and CDR2 is SVGAGI. Losses at the gene ends were 4 bases for V and 5 bases for J; bases not matched to a gene: 11. Written as DNA, the CDR3 is TGTGCCAGCAGTTCGACTCCGGGACAGTACAATAATTCACCCCTCCACTTT. Translating it yields CASSSTPGQYNNSPLHF.

The chain joins TRBV11-2 to TRBJ2-3; 8 bases fit TRBD1. The CDR3 is made up of 16 amino acids. V gave up 1 base and J gave up 5 bases; unmatched junction bases: 8. Germline loops: CDR1 SGHAT, CDR2 FQNNGV. This CDR3 reads CASSLGQGARGDTQYF. The CDR3 DNA follows: TGTGCCAGCAGCTTAGGGCAGGGGGCGCGAGGAGATACGCAGTATTTT.

This clonotype came up many times. The chain is built from TRBV6-5 and TRBJ2-7, with D possibly matching TRBD1 (6 bases). Trimming pared 2 bases from V and 4 bases from J, leaving 12 bases between. This CDR3 contains 14 residues. From germline, CDR1 is MNHEY and CDR2 SVGAGI. The CDR3 region is CASSYAGEGYEQYF. The CDR3 bases are TGTGCCAGCAGTTACGCAGGGGAAGGGTACGAGCAGTACTTC.

A word on this clonotype: A much larger clone is a single base away; this may be a read error. V gene TRBV7-2 combines with J gene TRBJ2-1, with TRBD2 as a possible D gene (6 bases). The CDR3 runs to 15 residues. Trimming left V 3 bases short and J 0 bases short, with 9 bases between. The germline gives CDR1 SGHTA, CDR2 FQGNSA. In DNA form, the CDR3 reads TGTGCCAGCAGCTTCGGGACTCACTCCTACAATGAGCAGTTCTTC. Amino acid sequence: CASSFGTHSYNEQFF.

This clonotype appeared many times. The rearrangement links TRBV7-8 to TRBJ1-5, with 9 bases matching TRBD1. Germline trimming cut 1 base from V and 2 bases from J; bases unmatched to any gene: 6. This CDR3 is built from 17 residues. Germline CDR1 reads SGHVS; CDR2 reads FQNEAQ. CDR3 in amino acids: CASSLGDRDRRNQPQHF. The CDR3 DNA reads as TGTGCCAGCAGCTTAGGGGACAGGGATCGACGCAATCAGCCCCAGCATTTT.

The genes are TRBV6-2 or TRBV6-3 and TRBJ2-1; the D gene is possibly TRBD2 (5 bases). The CDR3 contains 15 residues. In germline, CDR1 is MNHEY, CDR2 SVGEGT. Deletions cut 5 bases from V and 7 bases from J, with 18 bases between. DNA of the CDR3: TGTGCCAGCAGTGGACTGGATTGGGCTCTGAATGAGCAGTTCTTC. It is translated as CASSGLDWALNEQFF.

This clonotype was picked up a small number of times. The chain joins TRBV12-3 or TRBV12-4 to TRBJ2-1, with 9 positions matching TRBD1. V shed 5 bases, J shed 3 bases, and the junction held 11 bases outside the gene matches. The CDR3 is 17 residues long. The CDR3 DNA sequence: TGTGCCAGCAGTCCTTCCCGGACAGGGGCGGGCTACAATGAGCAGTTCTTC. Amino acid sequence: CASSPSRTGAGYNEQFF.

This rearrangement joins TRBV20-1 to TRBJ2-3; D is perhaps TRBD2 (5 bases). The CDR3 sequence is 14 residues long. V was shortened by 3 bases and J by 1 base, with 11 bases between the two germline ends. Per the germline V gene, CDR1 is DFQATT and CDR2 is SNEGSKA (reference sequence). In DNA, the CDR3 is TGCAGTGCTAGCGAGGCGGAGGGCACAGATACGCAGTATTTT. This codes for CSASEAEGTDTQYF.

The chain has TRBV6-2 or TRBV6-3 and TRBJ2-6; TRBD1 matches 7 bases. The J segment lost 0 bases and the V segment lost 0 bases, leaving 14 bases of the junction unmatched. The CDR3 extends over 21 amino acids. CDR1 and CDR2 from the germline V gene are MNHEY and SVGEGT. The CDR3 region has the DNA TGTGCCAGCAGTTACTCGGCCCTCTCCATACAGGGGACCTCTGGGGCCAACGTCCTGACTTTC. It specifies CASSYSALSIQGTSGANVLTF.